The entry that follows covers one T cell receptor (beta chain) sequence. From germline, CDR1 is LGHNA and CDR2 YSLEER. CDR3 size: 16 residues. V lost 1 base to trimming and J lost 0 bases, with 9 bases between them. In the study's own analysis: Cell counts per sample came from amplifying reference gene primers. Sequencing used immunoSEQ multiplex PCR; TCRdb keeps in-frame clones, though not all of them. From that table come the V and J calls and clone size; the DNA was used to work out D and trimming. This sample has roughly 190,000 clones, with 85% to 90% found just once. The entry originates in a study of blood T cell repertoires in COVID-19. As for the study in general: Specimens from acute and convalescent COVID-19 originated in the United States, Italy and Spain.

The specimen sequenced was peripheral blood. The V gene is TRBV4-3, the J gene TRBJ2-2; D not resolved. The source of this sequence is a human donor in a cohort sampled during active COVID-19. The chain's CDR3 is CASSQGKETNTGELFF. DNA for the CDR3: TGCGCCAGCAGCCAAGGGAAGGAGACGAACACCGGGGAGCTGTTTTTT.